Sequencing of this T cell receptor (beta chain) was carried out in a study of OX40 agonist ivuxolimab in advanced cancers. Study summary: Ivuxolimab was administered intravenously to patients at 0.01 to 10 mg/kg every 2 weeks.

Patients with autoimmune history or systemic immunosuppression were excluded. The V and J ends lost 3 bases and 4 bases respectively, with 14 bases between them. Germline V lookup: CDR1 SGDLS, CDR2 YYNGEE. The CDR3 spans 14 residues. The protocol was immunoSEQ multiplex PCR, while the TCRdb copy is restricted to in-frame clones and leaves out a portion. The repertoire has over 70,000 clones, over 80% of them found once; the top ten carry nearly 7.5%. This chain links TRBV9 with TRBJ2-7; D unclear. This TCR came from an adult with an advanced solid tumor such as melanoma, head and neck, liver or kidney cancer. The sequencing here drew on CD4+ or CD8+ T cells sorted from blood, taken in a trial of the OX40 agonist ivuxolimab. In DNA, the CDR3 is TGTGCCAGCAGCGGTACGTGGGGAAGTTACGAGCAGTACTTC. This sequence encodes CASSGTWGSYEQYF. Drawing the rest from reference TRBV9 and TRBJ2-7, the complete variable domain is DSGVTQTPKHLITATGQRVTLRCSPRSGDLSVYWYQQSLDQGLQFLIQYYNGEERAKGNILERFSAQQFPDLHSELNLSSLELGDSALYFCASSGTWGSYEQYFGPGTRLTVT.